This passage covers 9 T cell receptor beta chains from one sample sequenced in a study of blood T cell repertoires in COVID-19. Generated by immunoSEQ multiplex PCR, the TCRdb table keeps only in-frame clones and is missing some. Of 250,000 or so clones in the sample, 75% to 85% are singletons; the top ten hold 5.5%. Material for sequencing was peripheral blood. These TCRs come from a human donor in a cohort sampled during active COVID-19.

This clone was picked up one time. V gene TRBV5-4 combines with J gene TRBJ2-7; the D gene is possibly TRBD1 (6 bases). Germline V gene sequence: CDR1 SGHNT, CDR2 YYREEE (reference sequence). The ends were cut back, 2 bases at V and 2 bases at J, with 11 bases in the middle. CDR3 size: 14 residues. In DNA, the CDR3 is TGTGCCAGCAGCTTACCGGACAGAACCTACGAGCAGTACTTC. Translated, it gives CASSLPDRTYEQYF. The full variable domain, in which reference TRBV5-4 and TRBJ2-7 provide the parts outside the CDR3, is ETGVTQSPTHLIKTRGQQVTLRCSSQSGHNTVSWYQQALGQGPQFIFQYYREEENGRGNFPPRFSGLQFPNYSSELNVNALELDDSALYLCASSLPDRTYEQYFGPGTRLTVT.

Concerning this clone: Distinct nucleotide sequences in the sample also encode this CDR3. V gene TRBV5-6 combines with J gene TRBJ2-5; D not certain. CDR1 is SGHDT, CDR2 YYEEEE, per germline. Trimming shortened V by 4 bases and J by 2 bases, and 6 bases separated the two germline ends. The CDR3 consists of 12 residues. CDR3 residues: CASSLPQETQYF. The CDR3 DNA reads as TGTGCCAGCAGCCTCCCTCAAGAGACCCAGTACTTC.

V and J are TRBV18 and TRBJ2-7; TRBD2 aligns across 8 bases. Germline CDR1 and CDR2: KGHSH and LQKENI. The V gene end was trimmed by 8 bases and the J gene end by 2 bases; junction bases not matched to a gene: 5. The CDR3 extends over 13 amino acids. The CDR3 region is CASTPGGAYEQYF. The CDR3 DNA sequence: TGTGCCAGCACCCCGGGAGGGGCCTACGAGCAGTACTTC.

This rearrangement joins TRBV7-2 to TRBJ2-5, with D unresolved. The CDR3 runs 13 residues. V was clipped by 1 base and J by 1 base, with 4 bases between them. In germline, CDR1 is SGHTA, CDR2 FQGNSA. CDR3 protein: CASSLGAQETQYF. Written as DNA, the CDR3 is TGTGCCAGCAGCTTAGGGGCCCAAGAGACCCAGTACTTC.

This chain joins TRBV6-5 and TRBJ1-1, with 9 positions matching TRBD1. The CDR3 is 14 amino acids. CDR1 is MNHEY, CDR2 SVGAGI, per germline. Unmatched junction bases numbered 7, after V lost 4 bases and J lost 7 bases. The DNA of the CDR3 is TGTGCCAGCAGTTTGGGACAGGGATTTCGTGAAGCTTTCTTT. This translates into CASSLGQGFREAFF.

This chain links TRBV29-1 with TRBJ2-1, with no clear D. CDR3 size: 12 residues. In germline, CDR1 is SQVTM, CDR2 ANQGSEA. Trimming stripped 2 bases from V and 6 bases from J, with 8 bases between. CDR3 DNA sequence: TGCAGCGTTGAAAGAGAAATCAATGAGCAGTTCTTC. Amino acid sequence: CSVEREINEQFF.

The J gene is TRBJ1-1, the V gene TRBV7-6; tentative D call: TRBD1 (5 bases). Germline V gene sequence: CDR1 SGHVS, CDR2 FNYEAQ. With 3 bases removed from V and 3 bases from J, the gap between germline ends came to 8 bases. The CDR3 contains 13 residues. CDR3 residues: CASSFLGDTEAFF. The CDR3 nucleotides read TGTGCCAGCAGCTTCTTAGGGGACACTGAAGCTTTCTTT.

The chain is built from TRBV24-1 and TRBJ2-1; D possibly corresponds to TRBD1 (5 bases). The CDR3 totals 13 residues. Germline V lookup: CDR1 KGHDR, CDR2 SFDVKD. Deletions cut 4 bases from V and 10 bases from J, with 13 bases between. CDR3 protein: CATSESGWPEQFF. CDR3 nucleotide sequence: TGTGCCACCAGTGAGTCAGGGTGGCCCGAGCAGTTCTTC.

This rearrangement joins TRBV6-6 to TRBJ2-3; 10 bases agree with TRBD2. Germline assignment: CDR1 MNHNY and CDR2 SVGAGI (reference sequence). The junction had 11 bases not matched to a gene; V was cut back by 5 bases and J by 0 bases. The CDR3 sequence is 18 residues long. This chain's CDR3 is CASSLRLQTSGSTDTQYF. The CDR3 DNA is TGTGCCAGCAGTCTACGTTTACAGACTAGCGGGAGCACAGATACGCAGTATTTT.